The clone carrying this T cell receptor beta chain has more than one count but fewer than ten. A second PCR, run for roughly 7 to 11 cycles, used a sample-barcoded 5' primer plus a J-beta primer mix. One entry per CDR3 protein, called by TCRdb with MiXCR from the 5' RACE reads. The profile shows approximately 1.5 million distinct CDR3 sequences, 35% to 45% of them singletons. The data are from a study of blood T cells in healthy people across ages. Germline V CDR1 and CDR2: GTSNPN, SVGIG (reference sequence). CDR3 size: 13 residues. Between the trimmed V and J ends, which lost 6 bases and 3 bases, there was a span of 14 bases.

Sequencing was carried out using blood. The source is a woman aged 18-29 years in good health. V is TRBV30 and J is TRBJ1-2; D is possibly TRBD1 (6 bases). The CDR3 region has the DNA TGTGCCTGCCGGACAGCCCGAGACTATGGCTACACCTTC. Its translation is CACRTARDYGYTF.